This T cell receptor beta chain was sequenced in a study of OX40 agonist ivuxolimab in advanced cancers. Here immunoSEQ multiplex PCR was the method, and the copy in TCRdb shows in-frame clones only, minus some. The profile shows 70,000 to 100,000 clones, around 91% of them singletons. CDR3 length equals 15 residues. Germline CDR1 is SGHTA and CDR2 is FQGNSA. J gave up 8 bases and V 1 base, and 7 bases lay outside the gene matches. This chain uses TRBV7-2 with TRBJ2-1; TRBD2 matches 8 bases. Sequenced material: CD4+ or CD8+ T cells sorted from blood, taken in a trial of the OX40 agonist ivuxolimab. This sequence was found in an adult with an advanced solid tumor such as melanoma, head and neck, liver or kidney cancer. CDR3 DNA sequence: TGTGCCAGCAGCTTAGGCTACGGGAGGGCCGATGAGCAGTTCTTC. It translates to CASSLGYGRADEQFF.